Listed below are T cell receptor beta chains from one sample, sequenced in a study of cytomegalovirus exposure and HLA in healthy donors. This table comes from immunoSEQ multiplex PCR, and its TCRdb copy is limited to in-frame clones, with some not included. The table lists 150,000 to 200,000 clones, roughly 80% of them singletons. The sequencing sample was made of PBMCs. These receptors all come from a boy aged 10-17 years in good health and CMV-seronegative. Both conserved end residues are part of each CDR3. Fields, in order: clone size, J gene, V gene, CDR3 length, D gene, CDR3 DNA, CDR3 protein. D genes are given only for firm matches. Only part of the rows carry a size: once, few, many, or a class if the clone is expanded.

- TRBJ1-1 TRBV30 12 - TGTGCCTGGAGGGACATCAACACTGAAGCTTTCTTT CAWRDINTEAFF
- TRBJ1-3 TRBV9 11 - TGTGCCAGCAGCGTAGGGAGCACCATATATTTT CASSVGSTIYF
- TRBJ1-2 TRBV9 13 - TGTGCCAGCAGCCCGACAGTTAACTATGGCTACACCTTC CASSPTVNYGYTF
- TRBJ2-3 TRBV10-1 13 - TGCGCCAGCAGTGACCCCGGAGCAGATACGCAGTATTTT CASSDPGADTQYF
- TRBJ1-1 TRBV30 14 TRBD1 TGTGCCTGGAGTGCCGGGACAGGGGGCACTGAAGCTTTCTTT CAWSAGTGGTEAFF
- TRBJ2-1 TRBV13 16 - TGTGCCAGCAGCCTAGGGTGGCAGATCCCCTACAATGAGCAGTTCTTC CASSLGWQIPYNEQFF
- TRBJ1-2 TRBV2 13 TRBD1 TGTGCCAGACAGGGGGGAGCTAACTATGGCTACACCTTC CARQGGANYGYTF
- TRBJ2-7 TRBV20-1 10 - TGCAGTGCTACCAGCTACGAGCAGTACTTC CSATSYEQYF
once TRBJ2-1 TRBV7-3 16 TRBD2 TGTGCCAGCAGCCCAAAGCAACTAGCGTTAAGCAATGAGCAGTTCTTC CASSPKQLALSNEQFF
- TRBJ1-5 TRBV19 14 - TGTGCCAGTAGCTTTCCACAAATCTATCAGCCCCAGCATTTT CASSFPQIYQPQHF
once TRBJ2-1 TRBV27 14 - TGTGCCAGCAGTTCCCACAATTCGTTCAATGAGCAGTTCTTC CASSSHNSFNEQFF
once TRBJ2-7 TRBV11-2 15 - TGTGCCAGCAGCTCCTCCCGCGAGAGCTCCTACGAGCAGTACTTC CASSSSRESSYEQYF
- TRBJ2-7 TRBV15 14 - TGTGCCACCAGCAGAGATCGGCTAGGGGCGGAGCAGTACTTC CATSRDRLGAEQYF